The clone carrying this T cell receptor (beta chain) was seen once. Trimming cost V 6 bases and J 4 bases, with 13 bases left between them. The CDR3 spans 14 residues. Germline loops: CDR1 MRHNA, CDR2 SNTAGT. The data are from a study of blood T cell repertoires in COVID-19. As for the study in general: COVID-19 samples from acute and convalescent phases originated in the United States, Italy and Spain.

TCRdb keeps only in-frame clones here, not all; method: immunoSEQ multiplex PCR. This table holds 150,000 to 200,000 clones, roughly 81% found once. Sequencing was performed on peripheral blood. The rearrangement uses TRBV6-4 and TRBJ2-1; the D gene is possibly TRBD2 (6 bases). This clonotype was obtained from a woman aged 80 or over with COVID-19, enrolled during active disease. CDR3 sequence reads: CASSRGGKYNEQFF. The CDR3 DNA reads TGTGCCAGCAGCCGGGGCGGGAAGTACAATGAGCAGTTCTTC.